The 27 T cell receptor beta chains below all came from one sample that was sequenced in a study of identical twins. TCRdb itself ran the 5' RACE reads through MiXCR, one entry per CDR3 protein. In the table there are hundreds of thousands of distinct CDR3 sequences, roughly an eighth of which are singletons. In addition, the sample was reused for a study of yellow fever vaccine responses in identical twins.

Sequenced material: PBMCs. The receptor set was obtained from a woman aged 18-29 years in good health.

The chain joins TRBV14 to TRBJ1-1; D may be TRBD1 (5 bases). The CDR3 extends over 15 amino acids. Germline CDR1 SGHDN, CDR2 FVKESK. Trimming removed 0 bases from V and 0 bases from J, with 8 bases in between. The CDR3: CASSQERGLNTEAFF. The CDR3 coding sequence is TGTGCCAGCAGCCAAGAACGGGGCCTGAACACTGAAGCTTTCTTT.

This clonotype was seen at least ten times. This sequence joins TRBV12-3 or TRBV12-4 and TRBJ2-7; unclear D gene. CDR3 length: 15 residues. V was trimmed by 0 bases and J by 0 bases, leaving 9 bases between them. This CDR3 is CASSLAMGRSYEQYF. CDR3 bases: TGTGCCAGCAGTTTAGCGATGGGTCGCTCCTACGAGCAGTACTTC.

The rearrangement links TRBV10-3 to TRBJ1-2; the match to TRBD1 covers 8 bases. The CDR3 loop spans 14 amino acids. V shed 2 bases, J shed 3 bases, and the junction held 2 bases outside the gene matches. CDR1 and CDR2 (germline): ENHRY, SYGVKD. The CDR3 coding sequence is TGTGCCATCAGTGAGGGGGACAGGTACTATGGCTACACCTTC. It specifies CAISEGDRYYGYTF.

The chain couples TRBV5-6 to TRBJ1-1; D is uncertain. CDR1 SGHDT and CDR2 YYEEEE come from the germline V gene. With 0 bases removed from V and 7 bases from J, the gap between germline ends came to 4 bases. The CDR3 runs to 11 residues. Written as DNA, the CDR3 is TGTGCCAGCAGCTTGGCGTTTGAAGCTTTCTTT. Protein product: CASSLAFEAFF.

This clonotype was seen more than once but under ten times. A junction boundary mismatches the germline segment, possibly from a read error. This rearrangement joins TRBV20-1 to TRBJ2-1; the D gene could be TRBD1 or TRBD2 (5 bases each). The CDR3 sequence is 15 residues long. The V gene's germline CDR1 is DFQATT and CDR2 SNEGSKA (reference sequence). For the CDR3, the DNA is TGCAGTGCCAGAGGGGCCGATAGCTCCTACAATGAGCAGTTCTTC. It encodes CSARGADSSYNEQFF.

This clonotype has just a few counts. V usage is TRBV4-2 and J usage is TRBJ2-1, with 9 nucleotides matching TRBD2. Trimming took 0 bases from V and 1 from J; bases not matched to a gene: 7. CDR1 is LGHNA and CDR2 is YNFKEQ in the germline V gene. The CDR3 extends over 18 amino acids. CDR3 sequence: CASSQDWNSGGSYNEQFF. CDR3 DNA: TGTGCCAGCAGCCAAGATTGGAATAGCGGGGGATCCTACAATGAGCAGTTCTTC.

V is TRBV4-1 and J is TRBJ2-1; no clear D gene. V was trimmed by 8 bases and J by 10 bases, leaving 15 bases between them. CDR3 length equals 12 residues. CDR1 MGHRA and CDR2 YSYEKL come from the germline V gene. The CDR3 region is CASVNFRYEQFF. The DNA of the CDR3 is TGCGCCAGCGTCAATTTTAGGTACGAGCAGTTCTTC.

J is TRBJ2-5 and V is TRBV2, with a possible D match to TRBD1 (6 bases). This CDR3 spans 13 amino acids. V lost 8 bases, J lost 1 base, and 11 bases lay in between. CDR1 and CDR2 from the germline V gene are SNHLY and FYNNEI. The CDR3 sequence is CASQRQAQETQYF. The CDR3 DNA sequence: TGTGCCAGCCAGAGACAGGCCCAAGAGACCCAGTACTTC. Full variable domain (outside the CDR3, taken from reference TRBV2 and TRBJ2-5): EPEVTQTPSHQVTQMGQEVILRCVPISNHLYFYWYRQILGQKVEFLVSFYNNEISEKSEIFDDQFSVERPDGSNFTLKIRSTKLEDSAMYFCASQRQAQETQYFGPGTRLLVL.

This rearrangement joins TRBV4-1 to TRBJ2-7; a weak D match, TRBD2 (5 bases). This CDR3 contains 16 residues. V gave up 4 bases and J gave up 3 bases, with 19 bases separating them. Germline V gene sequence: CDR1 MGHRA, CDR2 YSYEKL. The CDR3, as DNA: TGCGCCAGCAGCCCCGCCGTGCGGGTACTCTACTACGAGCAGTACTTC. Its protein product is CASSPAVRVLYYEQYF.

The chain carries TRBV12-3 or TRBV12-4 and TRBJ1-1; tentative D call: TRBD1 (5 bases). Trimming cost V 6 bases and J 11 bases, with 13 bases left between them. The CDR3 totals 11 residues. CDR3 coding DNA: TGTGCCAGCAGCCTGGGGCAGTCCGCTTTCTTT. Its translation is CASSLGQSAFF.

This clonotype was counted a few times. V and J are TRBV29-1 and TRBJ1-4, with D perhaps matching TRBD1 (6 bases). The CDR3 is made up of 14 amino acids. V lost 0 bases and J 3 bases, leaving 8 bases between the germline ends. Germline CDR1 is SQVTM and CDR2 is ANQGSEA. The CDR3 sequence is CSVEDPGANEKLFF. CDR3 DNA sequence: TGCAGCGTTGAAGATCCAGGGGCTAATGAAAAACTGTTTTTT.

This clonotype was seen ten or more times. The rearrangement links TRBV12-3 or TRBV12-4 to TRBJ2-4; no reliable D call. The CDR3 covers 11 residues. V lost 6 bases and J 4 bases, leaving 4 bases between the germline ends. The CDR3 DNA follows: TGTGCCAGCAGCATAAAAAACATTCAGTACTTC. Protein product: CASSIKNIQYF.

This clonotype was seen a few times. The DNA for the CDR3 is TGTGCCAGACCGACCGCTGATACGCAGTATTTT. Protein sequence: CARPTADTQYF. The chain links TRBV7-8 to TRBJ2-3; D is undetermined. V was cut by 9 bases and J by 6 bases, with 10 bases left in between. Germline V lookup: CDR1 SGHVS, CDR2 FQNEAQ. This CDR3 is built from 11 residues.

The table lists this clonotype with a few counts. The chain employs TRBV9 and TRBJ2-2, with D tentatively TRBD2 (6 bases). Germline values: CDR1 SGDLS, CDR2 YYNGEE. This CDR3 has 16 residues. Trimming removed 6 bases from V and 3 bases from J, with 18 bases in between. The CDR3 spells CASTARGSVHTGELFF. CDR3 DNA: TGTGCCAGCACGGCCCGGGGGTCGGTTCACACCGGGGAGCTGTTTTTT.

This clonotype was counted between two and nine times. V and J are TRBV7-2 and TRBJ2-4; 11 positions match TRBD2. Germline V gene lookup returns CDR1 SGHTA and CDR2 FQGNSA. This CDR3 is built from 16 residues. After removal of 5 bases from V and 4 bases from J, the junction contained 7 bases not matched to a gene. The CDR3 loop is CASSLRRLAGKNIQYF. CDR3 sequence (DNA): TGTGCCAGCAGCCTAAGACGACTAGCGGGGAAAAACATTCAGTACTTC.

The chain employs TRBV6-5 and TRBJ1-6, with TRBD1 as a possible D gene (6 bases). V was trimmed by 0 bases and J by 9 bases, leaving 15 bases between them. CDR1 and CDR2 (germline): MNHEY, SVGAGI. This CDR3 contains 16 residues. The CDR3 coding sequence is TGTGCCAGCAGTTACTCTTACAGGGCCGGGGGTTCACCCCTCCACTTT. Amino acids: CASSYSYRAGGSPLHF.

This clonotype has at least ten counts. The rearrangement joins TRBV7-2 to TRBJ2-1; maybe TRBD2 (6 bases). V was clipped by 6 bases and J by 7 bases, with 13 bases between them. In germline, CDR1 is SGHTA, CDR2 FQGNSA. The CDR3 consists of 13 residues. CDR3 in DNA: TGTGCCAGCAGGACTAGTTTCTGGAATGAGCAGTTCTTC. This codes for CASRTSFWNEQFF.

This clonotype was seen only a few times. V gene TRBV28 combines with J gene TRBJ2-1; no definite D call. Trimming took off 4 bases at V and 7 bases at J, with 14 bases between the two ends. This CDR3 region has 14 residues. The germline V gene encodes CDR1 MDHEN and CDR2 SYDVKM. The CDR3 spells CASSSRWSQNEQFF. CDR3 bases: TGTGCCAGCAGTTCCCGGTGGTCCCAAAATGAGCAGTTCTTC.

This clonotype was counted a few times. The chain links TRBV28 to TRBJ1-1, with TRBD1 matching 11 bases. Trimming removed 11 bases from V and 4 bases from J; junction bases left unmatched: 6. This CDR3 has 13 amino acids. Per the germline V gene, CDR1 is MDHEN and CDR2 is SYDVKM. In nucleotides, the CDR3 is TGTGCCGGGACAGGGGGATTTGGCACTGAAGCTTTCTTT. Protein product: CAGTGGFGTEAFF.

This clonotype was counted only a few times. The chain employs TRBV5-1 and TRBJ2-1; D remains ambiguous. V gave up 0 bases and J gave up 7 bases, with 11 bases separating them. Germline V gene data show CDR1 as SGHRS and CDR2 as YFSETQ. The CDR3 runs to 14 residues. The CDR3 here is CASSLALLGNEQFF. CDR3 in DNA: TGCGCCAGCAGCTTGGCGCTTTTAGGGAATGAGCAGTTCTTC.

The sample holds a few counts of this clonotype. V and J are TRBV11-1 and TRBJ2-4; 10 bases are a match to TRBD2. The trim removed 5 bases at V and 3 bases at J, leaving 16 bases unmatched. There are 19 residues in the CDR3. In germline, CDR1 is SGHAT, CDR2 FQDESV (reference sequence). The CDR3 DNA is TGTGCCAGCAGCCCCCAGGTAGCGGGAGGTTACACGGGCAAAAACATTCAGTACTTC. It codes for CASSPQVAGGYTGKNIQYF.

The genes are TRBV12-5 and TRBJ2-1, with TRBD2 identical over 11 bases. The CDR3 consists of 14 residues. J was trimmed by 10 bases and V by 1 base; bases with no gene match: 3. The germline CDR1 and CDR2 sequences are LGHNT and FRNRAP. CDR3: CASGLGLAGPEQFF. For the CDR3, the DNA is TGTGCTAGTGGTTTGGGACTAGCGGGACCCGAGCAGTTCTTC.

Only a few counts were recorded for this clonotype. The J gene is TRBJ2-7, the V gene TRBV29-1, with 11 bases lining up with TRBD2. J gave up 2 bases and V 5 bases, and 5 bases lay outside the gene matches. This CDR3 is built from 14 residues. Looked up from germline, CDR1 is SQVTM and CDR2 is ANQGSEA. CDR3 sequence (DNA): TGCAGCGTTTGTACTAGCGGGAGTCCCTACGAGCAGTACTTC. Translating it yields CSVCTSGSPYEQYF.

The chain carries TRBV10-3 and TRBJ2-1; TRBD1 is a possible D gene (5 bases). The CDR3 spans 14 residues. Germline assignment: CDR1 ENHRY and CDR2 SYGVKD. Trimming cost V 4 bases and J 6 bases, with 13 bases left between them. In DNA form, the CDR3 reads TGTGCCATCAGTGGACAGCAACTTCCCAATGAGCAGTTCTTC. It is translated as CAISGQQLPNEQFF.

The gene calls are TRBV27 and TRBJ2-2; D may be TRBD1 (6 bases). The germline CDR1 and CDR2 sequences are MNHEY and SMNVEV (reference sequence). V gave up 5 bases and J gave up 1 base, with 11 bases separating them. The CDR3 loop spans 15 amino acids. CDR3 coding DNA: TGTGCCAGCAGTAAACAGGGTTGGAACACCGGGGAGCTGTTTTTT. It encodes CASSKQGWNTGELFF.

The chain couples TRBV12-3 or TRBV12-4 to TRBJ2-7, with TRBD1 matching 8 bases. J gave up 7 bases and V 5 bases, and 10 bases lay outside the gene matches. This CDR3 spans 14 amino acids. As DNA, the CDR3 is TGTGCCAGCAGTCACCCCCCGGACAGGGAAGAGCAGTACTTC. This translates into CASSHPPDREEQYF.

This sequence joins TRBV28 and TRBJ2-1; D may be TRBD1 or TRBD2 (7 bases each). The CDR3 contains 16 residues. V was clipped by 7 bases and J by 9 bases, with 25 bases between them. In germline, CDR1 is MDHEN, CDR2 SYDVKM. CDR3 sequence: CASKSRGGWVDTEQFF. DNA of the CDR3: TGTGCCAGCAAATCCAGGGGGGGCTGGGTGGATACTGAGCAGTTCTTC.